Shown below are 10 T cell receptor beta chains from a single sample sequenced in a study of tumor-infiltrating lymphocytes in primary liver carcinoma (dated by TCRdb to the late 2010s). The instrument given in TCRdb is Illumina HiSeq 2500. Using a constant-region primer and ProtoScript II reverse transcriptase, TCRbeta-specific cDNA was reverse-transcribed from 500 ng total RNA. The TCRbeta libraries were prepared through three rounds of nested multiplex PCR following a slightly modified ARM-PCR procedure. Each of the first two PCR rounds ran for approximately 11 cycles and used multiplex TRBV1-TRBV30 forward primers together with a Cbeta reverse primer. The raw public reads went through TCRdb reprocessing: fastp at Q25, MiXCR clone calling, in-frame beta chains kept. Under each unique CDR3 protein, matching rows form one entry showing the most common genes and DNA. This sample has roughly 40,000 distinct CDR3 sequences in its table, and around 75% of those were observed once. The ten largest account for around two fifths of the sample.

Total RNA and DNA were co-extracted without cell sorting from approximately 22-30 mg of bulk tissue using the AllPrep DNA/RNA mini kit. The source material was tumor-adjacent normal liver tissue. The source is a woman younger than 45 with primary liver carcinoma and hepatitis B virus infection.

As to this clonotype: Germline is not matched at one junction end, which may reflect a read error. This chain links TRBV11-2 with TRBJ2-7, with D maybe TRBD2 (5 bases). Germline V gives CDR1 SGHAT, CDR2 FQNNGV. This CDR3 has 11 residues. The CDR3 sequence: CASSPTSEQCF. In nucleotides, the CDR3 is TGTGCCAGCAGTCCAACTAGTGAGCAGTGCTTC.

This chain joins TRBV9 and TRBJ1-6; D is unresolved. The CDR3 is 14 residues long. Germline V lookup: CDR1 SGDLS, CDR2 YYNGEE. With 3 bases removed from V and 7 bases from J, the gap between germline ends came to 11 bases. CDR3 protein: CASSGSSQNSPLHF. The CDR3 nucleotides are TGTGCCAGCAGCGGCAGTTCACAAAATTCACCCCTCCACTTT.

The chain combines TRBV5-8 with TRBJ2-1; D is ambiguous. CDR1 is SGHTS and CDR2 is YDEGEE in the germline V gene. CDR3 length: 11 amino acids. V dropped 10 bases and J dropped 8 bases, with 13 bases sitting between them. The CDR3 sequence is CALGRFDEQFF. In nucleotides, the CDR3 is TGTGCCTTGGGTCGTTTCGATGAGCAGTTCTTC.

Remarks on this clonotype: Relative to the germline gene, one junction end is altered; a read error may explain this. The chain employs TRBV11-1 and TRBJ2-1, with 7 bases that match TRBD2. Per germline, CDR1 SGHAT and CDR2 FQDESV (reference sequence). This CDR3 has 15 residues. The CDR3, as DNA: TGTACCAGCAGTTGGGGAGGGCATCTACTGCGAGTGCAGTTCTTC. Translating gives CTSSWGGHLLRVQFF.

The chain joins TRBV4-2 to TRBJ2-1; D remains unclear. V was trimmed by 11 bases and J by 10 bases, leaving 27 bases between them. The CDR3 has 15 amino acids. Germline CDR1 and CDR2: LGHNA and YNFKEQ. The CDR3 region is CAGTQETQWANEQFF. The CDR3 bases are TGTGCCGGCACCCAAGAGACGCAGTGGGCCAACGAGCAGTTCTTC.

The sample holds one count of this clonotype. One end of the junction varies from germline; a read error may be responsible. The chain employs TRBV12-3 or TRBV12-4 and TRBJ2-3, with 10 bases identical to TRBD2. The CDR3 length is 17 residues. The chain's CDR3 is CASSSPTGTSGNDTQYF. The CDR3 region has the DNA TGTGCGAGCAGTTCGCCGACAGGAACTAGCGGGAATGATACGCAGTATTTT.

In the case of this clonotype: The junction shows a germline mismatch at one end, possibly a read error. The rearrangement links TRBV4-3 to TRBJ1-6; 7 bases match TRBD1. Germline assignment: CDR1 LGHNA and CDR2 YSLEER. The CDR3 covers 16 residues. Here the CDR3 reads CASSQDSPRGASALHF. CDR3 coding DNA: TGCGCCAGCAGCCAAGATTCCCCCAGGGGGGCTTCAGCCCTCCACTTT.

With regard to this clonotype: The germline gene is not matched at one end of the junction; a read error may be the cause. The rearrangement uses TRBV11-3 and TRBJ2-5; perhaps D is TRBD1 or TRBD2 (5 bases each). Germline V gene data show CDR1 as SGHNT and CDR2 as YENEEA. This CDR3 is 18 amino acids long. CDR3 sequence (DNA): TGTGCCAGCAACTTACCCAGGGCCCCGCGGAGGAGCGATGAGACCCAGTACTTC. Translated, it gives CASNLPRAPRRSDETQYF.

J is TRBJ1-1 and V is TRBV4-2, with TRBD1 matching over 7 bases. V shed 1 base and J 7 bases; nucleotides not matched to a gene: 6. This CDR3 contains 14 residues. Germline CDR1 and CDR2: LGHNA and YNFKEQ. Here the CDR3 DNA reads TGTGCCAGCAGCCAAGTAGGGGGCCGGCATGAAGCTTTCTTT. Translated: CASSQVGGRHEAFF.

The chain has TRBV29-1 and TRBJ2-7; 12 positions agree with TRBD2. The CDR3 runs 15 residues. The J segment lost 7 bases and the V segment lost 4 bases, leaving 11 bases of the junction unmatched. Germline CDR1 SQVTM, CDR2 ANQGSEA. In nucleotides, the CDR3 is TGCAGCGTTGGGCCCGAGACTAGCGGGAGTTATGAGCAGTACTTC. This sequence encodes CSVGPETSGSYEQYF.